This T cell receptor beta chain is drawn from a study of lymphopenia after photon versus proton radiotherapy. Findings of the study overall: Survival link was tested only in deceased patients; proton benefit remains a possibility.

Libraries were prepared by immunoSEQ multiplex PCR; TCRdb keeps only in-frame clonotypes and omits some of them. The table lists tens of thousands of clones, about 86% of them singletons. The CDR3 is 14 amino acids. J gave up 5 bases and V 5 bases, and 8 bases lay outside the gene matches. Germline assignment: CDR1 LNHDA and CDR2 SQIVND (reference sequence). Points on this clone: Its antigen is not identified.

The sample consisted of peripheral blood, taken from a patient treated with proton-based radiotherapy. The rearrangement uses TRBV19 and TRBJ2-5; 7 bases are a match to TRBD1. This receptor was identified in a woman in her 70s with pancreatic cancer. Some clones in this sample may be carry-over from other donors' samples. Here the CDR3 DNA reads TGTGCCAGTAGTTCGATGACAGGGTTGGAGACCCAGTACTTC. Encoded protein: CASSSMTGLETQYF.